What follows are 27 T cell receptor beta chains derived from one specimen sequenced in a study of response to subunit inactivated influenza vaccine. Using its own MiXCR run on the RT-PCR reads, TCRdb lists one record per CDR3 protein. The top ten hold 1.9% of the sample, which has roughly 500,000 distinct CDR3 sequences, roughly 25% seen once. The specimen comprised CD4+ T cells sorted from PBMCs, sampled around 5 days after vaccination. Every receptor here comes from a man aged 45-60 years who received an inactivated influenza vaccine.

This clonotype was detected only a few times. The chain has TRBV13 and TRBJ1-3; D gene uncertain. The germline gives CDR1 PRHDT, CDR2 FYEKMQ (reference sequence). The CDR3 has 14 residues. The germline V and J ends were trimmed by 5 bases and 2 bases, with 10 bases remaining between them. This CDR3 reads CASSPSRAGNTIYF. The CDR3 region has the DNA TGTGCCAGCAGCCCCTCGCGGGCTGGAAACACCATATATTTT.

The V call is TRBV2, the J call TRBJ1-6; D might be TRBD1 (5 bases). V dropped 4 bases and J dropped 7 bases, with 11 bases sitting between them. This CDR3 is 14 amino acids long. Germline V gives CDR1 SNHLY, CDR2 FYNNEI. The DNA of the CDR3 is TGTGCCAGCAGTGGGGGGAGGGTAAATTCACCCCTCCACTTT. Residues: CASSGGRVNSPLHF. Combining the CDR3 with reference TRBV2 and TRBJ1-6 gives the whole variable domain EPEVTQTPSHQVTQMGQEVILRCVPISNHLYFYWYRQILGQKVEFLVSFYNNEISEKSEIFDDQFSVERPDGSNFTLKIRSTKLEDSAMYFCASSGGRVNSPLHFGNGTRLTVT.

The J gene is TRBJ1-6, the V gene TRBV10-3; TRBD1 agrees at 9 bases. The germline V gene encodes CDR1 ENHRY and CDR2 SYGVKD. The CDR3 is made up of 16 amino acids. Germline trimming cut 4 bases from V and 8 bases from J; bases unmatched to any gene: 9. CDR3 nucleotide sequence: TGTGCCATCAGTGCGGCGGGACAGGGTGCTTATTCACCCCTCCACTTT. Its translation is CAISAAGQGAYSPLHF.

This clonotype has just a few counts. V usage is TRBV3-1 and J usage is TRBJ1-1, with unresolved D. Germline assignment: CDR1 LGHDT and CDR2 YNNKEL (reference sequence). The CDR3 consists of 14 residues. The V gene lost 0 bases and the J gene lost 7 bases, with 12 bases spanning the gap. The CDR3, as DNA: TGTGCCAGCAGCCAAGATTTGTCTTCGGGTGAAGCTTTCTTT. Translation: CASSQDLSSGEAFF.

The rearrangement joins TRBV20-1 to TRBJ1-2; TRBD1 is a possible D gene (6 bases). CDR3 size: 15 residues. From germline, CDR1 is DFQATT and CDR2 SNEGSKA (reference sequence). V lost 0 bases and J 4 bases, leaving 15 bases between the germline ends. The CDR3, as DNA: TGCAGTGCTAGAGAACCCGGGGGCACAGGCTATGGCTACACCTTC. Protein: CSAREPGGTGYGYTF.

J is TRBJ2-1 and V is TRBV6-2 or TRBV6-3; D perhaps matches TRBD2 (6 bases). The germline V gene has CDR1 MNHEY and CDR2 SVGEGT. The CDR3 is 15 amino acids. With 7 bases removed from V and 5 bases from J, the gap between germline ends came to 18 bases. CDR3 region: CASTTSGPFHNEQFF. The CDR3, as DNA: TGTGCCAGCACCACAAGCGGGCCCTTCCACAATGAGCAGTTCTTC.

V is TRBV12-3 or TRBV12-4 and J is TRBJ2-2, with D tentatively TRBD1 or TRBD2 (7 bases each). Trimming shortened V by 5 bases and J by 6 bases, and 19 bases separated the two germline ends. The CDR3 has 16 amino acids. The DNA of the CDR3 is TGTGCCAGCAGTCGACGGGGAGGGGGCTCAGCCGGGGAGCTGTTTTTT. Residues: CASSRRGGGSAGELFF.

The gene calls are TRBV6-2 or TRBV6-3 and TRBJ2-7; TRBD2 matches at 9 bases. With V trimmed by 2 bases and J by 5 bases, 10 bases remained unmatched. The CDR3 has 16 residues. Germline V gene sequence: CDR1 MNHEY, CDR2 SVGEGT. The CDR3 DNA reads as TGTGCCAGCAGTTACCGGGCGGGAGGGCCTTCCGACGAGCAGTACTTC. Translating gives CASSYRAGGPSDEQYF.

The chain couples TRBV20-1 to TRBJ1-1; 8 nucleotides line up with TRBD1. Per germline, CDR1 DFQATT and CDR2 SNEGSKA (reference sequence). Trimming at V came to 3 bases and at J to 4 bases, leaving 10 bases not matched to a gene. The CDR3 has 15 residues. The DNA for the CDR3 is TGCAGTGCTAGTCGCCAGGGGGCTTTGGCCACTGAAGCTTTCTTT. Amino acid sequence: CSASRQGALATEAFF.

The genes are TRBV28 and TRBJ2-2; the match to TRBD2 covers 9 bases. There are 16 residues in the CDR3. Germline assignment: CDR1 MDHEN and CDR2 SYDVKM. V shed 10 bases and J 3 bases; nucleotides not matched to a gene: 12. CDR3 nucleotide sequence: TGTGCCACCAAAAGCGGGGGGTCCGTATACACCGGGGAGCTGTTTTTT. Its translation is CATKSGGSVYTGELFF. Variable domain in full (rest from reference TRBV28 and TRBJ2-2): DVKVTQSSRYLVKRTGEKVFLECVQDMDHENMFWYRQDPGLGLRLIYFSYDVKMKEKGDIPEGYSVSREKKERFSLILESASTNQTSMYLCATKSGGSVYTGELFFGEGSRLTVL.

The J gene is TRBJ2-1, the V gene TRBV24-1; 10 bases are shared with TRBD2. V dropped 3 bases and J dropped 4; count of bases not matched to a gene: 11. CDR1 is KGHDR and CDR2 is SFDVKD in the germline V gene. The CDR3 runs 18 residues. The CDR3 nucleotides are TGTGCCACCAGTGATAGCGCGGCTAGCGGGGGCGTATACAATGAGCAGTTCTTC. Protein product: CATSDSAASGGVYNEQFF.

The chain combines TRBV10-3 with TRBJ1-1; D is unclear. Germline assignment: CDR1 ENHRY and CDR2 SYGVKD. The CDR3 is made up of 14 amino acids. With 4 bases removed from V and 1 base from J, the gap between germline ends came to 10 bases. CDR3 region: CAISVARENTEAFF. CDR3 nucleotide sequence: TGTGCCATCAGTGTAGCCCGAGAGAACACTGAAGCTTTCTTT.

This sequence joins TRBV29-1 and TRBJ2-3; D unresolved. V shed 3 bases and J shed 0 bases, with 10 bases lying between them. The CDR3 consists of 14 residues. CDR1 is SQVTM and CDR2 is ANQGSEA in the germline V gene. The CDR3 DNA sequence: TGCAGCGTTGACCAAGCCACTAGCACAGATACGCAGTATTTT. Translation: CSVDQATSTDTQYF.

V usage is TRBV2 and J usage is TRBJ2-1, with 9 bases aligning to TRBD1. The CDR3 contains 16 residues. The germline V gene has CDR1 SNHLY and CDR2 FYNNEI. Germline trimming cut 6 bases from V and 2 bases from J; bases unmatched to any gene: 8. The CDR3 DNA is TGTGCCAGCAGCCATCGACAGGGGGTAACCTACAATGAGCAGTTCTTC. Translation: CASSHRQGVTYNEQFF.

CDR3 nucleotide sequence: TGTGCCAGCAGACTGCGACAGGGGGCGAGCAATGAGCAGTTCTTC. It translates to CASRLRQGASNEQFF. V and J are TRBV6-1 and TRBJ2-1; 10 positions agree with TRBD1. Trimming at V came to 6 bases and at J to 6 bases, leaving 8 bases not matched to a gene. The CDR3 is 15 residues long. CDR1 MNHNS and CDR2 SASEGT come from the germline V gene.

The V and J genes are TRBV3-1 and TRBJ1-3; possibly TRBD1 for D (5 bases). With 1 base removed from V and 3 bases from J, the gap between germline ends came to 7 bases. The CDR3 runs to 14 residues. Germline V gives CDR1 LGHDT, CDR2 YNNKEL (reference sequence). CDR3 loop: CASSQAGLGNTIYF. The CDR3 DNA follows: TGTGCCAGCAGCCAAGCGGGGCTTGGAAACACCATATATTTT.

The chain recombines TRBV24-1 with TRBJ1-6, with D perhaps TRBD1 (6 bases). The CDR3 covers 13 residues. Germline V CDR1 and CDR2: KGHDR, SFDVKD. Trimming left V 6 bases short and J 13 bases short, with 15 bases between. The CDR3 spells CATSRQAGEPLHF. The CDR3 DNA follows: TGTGCCACCAGTAGACAGGCGGGCGAGCCCCTCCACTTT.

This clonotype was picked up a small number of times. This sequence joins TRBV3-1 and TRBJ2-6; the D is unclear. V shed 1 base and J shed 0 bases, with 10 bases lying between them. CDR1 is LGHDT and CDR2 is YNNKEL in the germline V gene (reference sequence). The CDR3 is 17 residues long. The CDR3 loop reads CASSQAGRFSGANVLTF. The CDR3 DNA reads as TGTGCCAGCAGCCAAGCCGGAAGGTTCTCTGGGGCCAACGTCCTGACTTTC.

The chain uses TRBV3-1 and TRBJ2-2, with D possibly matching TRBD1 (5 bases). The germline CDR1 and CDR2 sequences are LGHDT and YNNKEL (reference sequence). V was clipped by 6 bases and J by 5 bases, with 16 bases between them. This CDR3 has 15 residues. CDR3 nucleotides: TGTGCCAGCAGACAGGCTGGTCCCGCGACCGGGGAGCTGTTTTTT. Protein product: CASRQAGPATGELFF.

This chain connects TRBV7-6 to TRBJ2-5; 9 nucleotides align to TRBD1. V shed 4 bases and J 6 bases; nucleotides not matched to a gene: 6. Germline V gene sequence: CDR1 SGHVS, CDR2 FNYEAQ. This CDR3 has 14 residues. The CDR3 nucleotides are TGTGCCAGCAGCTCGACGGGACAGGGAAAGACCCAGTACTTC. Protein: CASSSTGQGKTQYF.

This clonotype appeared a few times. This rearrangement joins TRBV11-2 to TRBJ2-3; 10 positions agree with TRBD2. Trimming at V came to 5 bases and at J to 5 bases, leaving 16 bases not matched to a gene. This CDR3 is built from 18 residues. Per the germline V gene, CDR1 is SGHAT and CDR2 is FQNNGV. CDR3 protein: CASSPGVQRGGLVDTQYF. CDR3 DNA: TGTGCCAGCAGCCCCGGGGTACAGCGGGGGGGCCTAGTAGATACGCAGTATTTT. Based on the CDR3 plus reference TRBV11-2 and TRBJ2-3, the full variable domain is EAGVAQSPRYKIIEKRQSVAFWCNPISGHATLYWYQQILGQGPKLLIQFQNNGVVDDSQLPKDRFSAERLKGVDSTLKIQPAKLEDSAVYLCASSPGVQRGGLVDTQYFGPGTRLTVL.

The rearrangement links TRBV9 to TRBJ2-7; D unresolved. The V and J ends lost 4 bases and 3 bases respectively, with 11 bases between them. The CDR3 spans 13 residues. The germline CDR1 and CDR2 sequences are SGDLS and YYNGEE. DNA for the CDR3: TGTGCCAGCAGCCCCCGGATCAACTACGAGCAGTACTTC. It translates to CASSPRINYEQYF.

The rearrangement uses TRBV27 and TRBJ2-7; TRBD1 matches at 7 bases. Germline CDR1 and CDR2: MNHEY and SMNVEV (reference sequence). The trim removed 0 bases at V and 6 bases at J, leaving 8 bases unmatched. CDR3 length: 15 amino acids. CDR3 DNA sequence: TGTGCCAGCAGTTTATCAGGACAGGTGGTTGGCGAGCAGTACTTC. It yields the protein CASSLSGQVVGEQYF.

The gene calls are TRBV6-2 or TRBV6-3 and TRBJ2-3; no definite D call. The CDR3 consists of 11 residues. Germline V gene sequence: CDR1 MNHEY, CDR2 SVGEGT. Trimming stripped 4 bases from V and 8 bases from J, with 7 bases between. The CDR3 reads CASSSVGTQYF. The CDR3, as DNA: TGTGCCAGCAGTTCGGTGGGTACGCAGTATTTT.

The chain is built from TRBV4-2 and TRBJ2-1; a weak D match, TRBD2 (5 bases). V lost 0 bases and J 0 bases, leaving 9 bases between the germline ends. This CDR3 spans 16 amino acids. Germline assignment: CDR1 LGHNA and CDR2 YNFKEQ. CDR3 region: CASSQDLASSYNEQFF. The DNA for the CDR3 is TGTGCCAGCAGCCAAGATTTAGCGAGCTCCTACAATGAGCAGTTCTTC.

A few counts support this clonotype. This sequence joins TRBV10-3 and TRBJ2-3; D is uncertain. The length of the CDR3 is 16 residues. Germline V gives CDR1 ENHRY, CDR2 SYGVKD. V was pared by 0 bases and J by 0 bases, with 10 bases between. CDR3 region: CAISESKAESTDTQYF. The CDR3 nucleotides are TGTGCCATCAGTGAGTCGAAGGCCGAGAGCACAGATACGCAGTATTTT.

This clonotype has just a few counts. This sequence joins TRBV9 and TRBJ2-3; 7 nucleotides agree with TRBD2. This CDR3 is built from 16 residues. J lost 2 bases, V lost 1 base, and 7 bases had no gene match. Germline V gives CDR1 SGDLS, CDR2 YYNGEE. CDR3 in amino acids: CASSVRPAGFTDTQYF. Written as DNA, the CDR3 is TGTGCCAGCAGCGTACGCCCAGCGGGGTTCACAGATACGCAGTATTTT.